Listed here are 22 T cell receptor beta chains from one sample, sequenced in a study of blood T cell repertoires in COVID-19. Here immunoSEQ multiplex PCR was the method, and the copy in TCRdb shows in-frame clones only, minus some. The sample has about 190,000 clones, about four fifths seen once. The specimen sequenced was peripheral blood. These receptors originate from a woman in her 70s with active or convalescent COVID-19.

The chain uses TRBV5-1 and TRBJ2-2, with 7 positions matching TRBD1. The trim removed 1 base at V and 6 bases at J, leaving 6 bases unmatched. The CDR3 spans 15 residues. Germline V CDR1 and CDR2: SGHRS, YFSETQ. CDR3: CASSLKGGAPGELFF. The CDR3 DNA reads as TGCGCCAGCAGCTTGAAAGGGGGCGCCCCCGGGGAGCTGTTTTTT.

This clone has only one observation. The chain recombines TRBV2 with TRBJ2-1; D perhaps matches TRBD1 (6 bases). The germline V gene has CDR1 SNHLY and CDR2 FYNNEI. This CDR3 is 13 amino acids long. V was cut by 6 bases and J by 1 base, with 7 bases left in between. The CDR3, as DNA: TGTGCCAGCAGAGACAGGTCCTACAATGAGCAGTTCTTC. The encoded protein is CASRDRSYNEQFF. The whole variable domain, filled in from reference TRBV2 and TRBJ2-1, reads EPEVTQTPSHQVTQMGQEVILRCVPISNHLYFYWYRQILGQKVEFLVSFYNNEISEKSEIFDDQFSVERPDGSNFTLKIRSTKLEDSAMYFCASRDRSYNEQFFGPGTRLTVL.

The chain uses TRBV19 and TRBJ2-2, with TRBD1 matching over 7 bases. V lost 1 base and J lost 0; bases outside the gene matches: 5. Per the germline V gene, CDR1 is LNHDA and CDR2 is SQIVND (reference sequence). The CDR3 is 17 amino acids. CDR3 DNA sequence: TGTGCCAGTAGTATAGGTTGGGGGACAGCGAACACCGGGGAGCTGTTTTTT. It is translated as CASSIGWGTANTGELFF.

The chain combines TRBV9 with TRBJ2-7, with a tentative D call TRBD2 (6 bases). Germline CDR1 and CDR2: SGDLS and YYNGEE. The germline V and J ends were trimmed by 4 bases and 0 bases, with 14 bases remaining between them. The CDR3 runs 15 residues. In DNA form, the CDR3 reads TGTGCCAGCAGCAGGGACTCAAGGAGCTCCTACGAGCAGTACTTC. This encodes CASSRDSRSSYEQYF. Complete variable domain (other parts from reference TRBV9 and TRBJ2-7): DSGVTQTPKHLITATGQRVTLRCSPRSGDLSVYWYQQSLDQGLQFLIQYYNGEERAKGNILERFSAQQFPDLHSELNLSSLELGDSALYFCASSRDSRSSYEQYFGPGTRLTVT.

The chain combines TRBV12-5 with TRBJ1-5, with 9 bases fitting TRBD1. CDR3 size: 16 residues. Germline CDR1 and CDR2: LGHNT and FRNRAP. The V gene end was trimmed by 2 bases and the J gene end by 3 bases; junction bases not matched to a gene: 5. DNA for the CDR3: TGTGCTAGTGGTTTGCTTGACAGGGGGTTCAATCAGCCCCAGCATTTT. This codes for CASGLLDRGFNQPQHF.

The chain has TRBV7-2 and TRBJ2-5; TRBD2 is a possible D gene (5 bases). CDR3 length: 13 residues. V lost 2 bases and J lost 7, with 11 bases in between. Looked up from germline, CDR1 is SGHTA and CDR2 is FQGNSA. For the CDR3, the DNA is TGTGCCAGCAGCTTATCACTACGGGGGACCCAGTACTTC. Translating it yields CASSLSLRGTQYF.

This clone came up a few times. V usage is TRBV5-6 and J usage is TRBJ1-2, with 9 bases aligning to TRBD1. There are 15 residues in the CDR3. V gave up 3 bases and J gave up 4 bases; unmatched junction bases: 7. Germline values: CDR1 SGHDT, CDR2 YYEEEE. CDR3 in DNA: TGTGCCAGCAGCTCCCGGGACAGGGTGGTCTATGGCTACACCTTC. Protein sequence: CASSSRDRVVYGYTF.

The chain has TRBV7-6 and TRBJ2-1; 14 nucleotides line up with TRBD2. Germline values: CDR1 SGHVS, CDR2 FNYEAQ. J was trimmed by 0 bases and V by 5 bases; bases with no gene match: 9. This CDR3 is built from 19 residues. The CDR3 region has the DNA TGTGCCAGCAGCCGACGGACTAGCGGGAGGTTGAGCTCCTACAATGAGCAGTTCTTC. It specifies CASSRRTSGRLSSYNEQFF.

This CDR3 is CASSLTGSTDTQYF. DNA of the CDR3: TGTGCCAGCAGTTTGACAGGGAGCACAGATACGCAGTATTTT. The V call is TRBV27, the J call TRBJ2-3, with 7 bases fitting TRBD1. Per germline, CDR1 MNHEY and CDR2 SMNVEV (reference sequence). After removal of 3 bases from V and 0 bases from J, the junction contained 0 bases not matched to a gene. This CDR3 is 14 amino acids long.

This chain links TRBV6-5 with TRBJ2-1; 9 bases align to TRBD2. The CDR3 consists of 16 residues. The germline V gene has CDR1 MNHEY and CDR2 SVGAGI. The junction had 4 bases not matched to a gene; V was cut back by 2 bases and J by 2 bases. CDR3: CASSYVAGVPYNEQFF. CDR3 nucleotides: TGTGCCAGCAGTTACGTAGCGGGAGTCCCCTACAATGAGCAGTTCTTC.

This clone was detected only once. This chain connects TRBV19 to TRBJ1-5, with 9 bases that match TRBD1. This CDR3 is built from 19 residues. Germline-derived CDR1 and CDR2 are LNHDA and SQIVND (reference sequence). V lost 5 bases to trimming and J lost 1 base; unmatched junction nucleotides: 15. The CDR3 loop is CASSFPPGQGVGSNQPQHF. In DNA, the CDR3 is TGTGCCAGTAGTTTCCCTCCGGGACAGGGAGTAGGAAGCAATCAGCCCCAGCATTTT.

This chain joins TRBV19 and TRBJ1-3; D might be TRBD1 (5 bases). Germline CDR1 LNHDA, CDR2 SQIVND (reference sequence). The CDR3 consists of 17 residues. Trimming pared 3 bases from V and 1 base from J, leaving 16 bases between. The CDR3 nucleotides are TGTGCCAGTAGTATCGGAGGAGGGGCACCTTCTGGAAACACCATATATTTT. Protein: CASSIGGGAPSGNTIYF.

The chain couples TRBV9 to TRBJ2-2; D gene unclear. Trimming took off 2 bases at V and 3 bases at J, with 11 bases between the two ends. Germline assignment: CDR1 SGDLS and CDR2 YYNGEE. The length of the CDR3 is 15 residues. The CDR3 DNA reads as TGTGCCAGCAGCGTGCGAGCATCGGACACCGGGGAGCTGTTTTTT. It specifies CASSVRASDTGELFF.

The chain is built from TRBV13 and TRBJ1-4; TRBD1 might be the D (5 bases). Trimming shortened V by 2 bases and J by 6 bases, and 7 bases separated the two germline ends. Germline CDR1 is PRHDT and CDR2 is FYEKMQ (reference sequence). The CDR3 length is 13 residues. The CDR3 sequence is CASSLKGDEKLFF. Written as DNA, the CDR3 is TGTGCCAGCAGCTTAAAAGGGGATGAAAAACTGTTTTTT. Together with reference TRBV13 and TRBJ1-4, the CDR3 gives the full variable domain: AAGVIQSPRHLIKEKRETATLKCYPIPRHDTVYWYQQGPGQDPQFLISFYEKMQSDKGSIPDRFSAQQFSDYHSELNMSSLELGDSALYFCASSLKGDEKLFFGSGTQLSVL.

Written as DNA, the CDR3 is TGTGCCAGCAGTGACCCCGGCTGGGGCGGCGAGACCCAGTACTTC. Its protein is CASSDPGWGGETQYF. This chain uses TRBV25-1 with TRBJ2-5; a weak D match, TRBD1 (5 bases). The V gene's germline CDR1 is MGHDK and CDR2 SYGVNS. V lost 3 bases to trimming and J lost 5 bases, with 16 bases between them. The CDR3 is 15 amino acids.

The V call is TRBV10-2, the J call TRBJ1-5; D is possibly TRBD1 (5 bases). With 3 bases removed from V and 3 bases from J, the gap between germline ends came to 9 bases. There are 14 residues in the CDR3. CDR1 is WSHSY, CDR2 SAAADI, per germline. The CDR3 loop is CASSESGYNQPQHF. The CDR3 DNA reads as TGCGCCAGCAGTGAATCAGGGTACAATCAGCCCCAGCATTTT.

The genes are TRBV2 and TRBJ2-5; 8 bases map to TRBD1. The V and J ends lost 4 bases and 5 bases, in that order; junction bases with no gene match: 12. This CDR3 is 16 amino acids long. Germline V gives CDR1 SNHLY, CDR2 FYNNEI. CDR3 coding DNA: TGTGCCAGCAGTGGGGGTCTGGACAGGGATCGGGAGACCCAGTACTTC. Protein sequence: CASSGGLDRDRETQYF.

This clone came up a few times. This sequence joins TRBV6-6 and TRBJ2-2, with D possibly being TRBD1 (5 bases). Germline loops: CDR1 MNHNY, CDR2 SVGAGI (reference sequence). This CDR3 comprises 12 residues. V gave up 6 bases and J gave up 9 bases, with 11 bases separating them. This CDR3 reads CASREGVWELFF. CDR3 bases: TGTGCCAGCAGGGAAGGGGTGTGGGAGCTGTTTTTT.

V and J are TRBV11-3 and TRBJ2-1; TRBD2 might be the D (5 bases). V gave up 5 bases and J gave up 6 bases, with 14 bases separating them. This CDR3 has 14 amino acids. Germline values: CDR1 SGHNT, CDR2 YENEEA. The CDR3 loop reads CASSPGETRNEQFF. In DNA form, the CDR3 reads TGTGCCAGCAGCCCCGGGGAAACGCGCAATGAGCAGTTCTTC.

The chain is built from TRBV5-1 and TRBJ2-7; the D is unclear. CDR1 is SGHRS, CDR2 YFSETQ, per germline. V shed 3 bases and J shed 1 base, with 17 bases lying between them. The CDR3 totals 16 residues. The CDR3 protein is CASSSGQAHISYEQYF. CDR3 bases: TGCGCCAGCAGCTCCGGCCAGGCACATATTTCCTACGAGCAGTACTTC.

This rearrangement joins TRBV7-9 to TRBJ1-2, with TRBD1 matching over 10 bases. The CDR3 has 17 amino acids. Germline trimming cut 0 bases from V and 3 bases from J; bases unmatched to any gene: 7. Germline CDR1 SEHNR, CDR2 FQNEAQ (reference sequence). The CDR3 protein is CASSLAGGQGPHYGYTF. The CDR3 coding sequence is TGTGCCAGCAGCTTAGCGGGGGGACAGGGGCCTCACTATGGCTACACCTTC.

The rearrangement joins TRBV5-1 to TRBJ2-1, with D maybe TRBD2 (5 bases). The CDR3 sequence is 15 residues long. The germline V gene has CDR1 SGHRS and CDR2 YFSETQ. Between the trimmed V and J ends, which lost 2 bases and 4 bases, there was a span of 13 bases. CDR3: CASSFGSRSYNEQFF. CDR3 bases: TGCGCCAGCAGCTTTGGGAGTAGGTCATACAATGAGCAGTTCTTC.